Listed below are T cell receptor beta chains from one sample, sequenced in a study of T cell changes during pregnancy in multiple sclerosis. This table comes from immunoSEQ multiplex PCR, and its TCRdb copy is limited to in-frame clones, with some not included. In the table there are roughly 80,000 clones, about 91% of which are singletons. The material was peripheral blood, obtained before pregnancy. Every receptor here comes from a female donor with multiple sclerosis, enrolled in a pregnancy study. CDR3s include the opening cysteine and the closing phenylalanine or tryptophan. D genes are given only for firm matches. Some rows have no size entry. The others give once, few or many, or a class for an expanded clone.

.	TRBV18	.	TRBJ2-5	CASSPPSTGEAQYF	TGTGCCAGCTCACCTCCCTCTACCGGGGAGGCCCAGTACTTC
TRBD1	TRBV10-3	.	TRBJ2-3	CAISARDSSTDTQYF	TGTGCCATCAGTGCCCGGGACAGTAGCACAGATACGCAGTATTTT
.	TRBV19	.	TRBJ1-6	CASSVTPSINSPLHF	TGTGCCAGTAGTGTGACTCCGTCCATTAATTCACCCCTCCACTTT
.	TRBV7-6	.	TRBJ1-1	CASSLGGPGGVTEAFF	TGTGCCAGCAGCTTAGGGGGGCCGGGGGGCGTCACTGAAGCTTTCTTT
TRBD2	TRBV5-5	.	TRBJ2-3	CASSSGLAGGRGTQYF	TGTGCCAGCAGCTCTGGACTAGCGGGAGGCCGCGGTACGCAGTATTTT
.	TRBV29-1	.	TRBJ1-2	CSVRTPANYGYTF	TGCAGCGTTAGGACACCTGCTAACTATGGCTACACCTTC
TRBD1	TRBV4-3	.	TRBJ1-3	CASSQLRGRAGNTIYF	TGCGCCAGCAGCCAGCTCAGGGGGCGGGCTGGAAACACCATATATTTT
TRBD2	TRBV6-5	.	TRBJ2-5	CASSYTGGQETQYF	TGTGCCAGCAGTTACACGGGGGGCCAAGAGACCCAGTACTTC
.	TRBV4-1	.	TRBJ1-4	CASSLRAAGRRANEKLFF	TGCGCCAGCAGCCTCAGGGCCGCAGGGAGGAGAGCTAATGAAAAACTGTTTTTT
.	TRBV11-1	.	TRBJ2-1	CASSLFGEDSYNEQFF	TGTGCCAGCAGCCTCTTTGGGGAGGACTCCTACAATGAGCAGTTCTTC
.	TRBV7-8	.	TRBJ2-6	CASSQQILGANVLTF	TGTGCCAGCAGCCAACAGATCCTGGGTGCCAACGTCCTGACTTTC
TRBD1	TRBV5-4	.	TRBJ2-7	CASSLPGGLGEQYF	TGTGCCAGCAGCTTGCCAGGGGGCCTGGGCGAGCAGTACTTC
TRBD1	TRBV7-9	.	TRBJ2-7	CASSTWTGGFTRIYEQYF	TGTGCCAGCAGCACCTGGACAGGGGGCTTCACCCGTATCTACGAGCAGTACTTC
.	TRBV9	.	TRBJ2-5	CASSVAPYRAGLETQYF	TGTGCCAGCAGCGTAGCGCCTTACAGGGCGGGTTTGGAGACCCAGTACTTC
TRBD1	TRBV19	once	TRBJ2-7	CASSSIRQGTVYEQYF	TGTGCCAGTAGTAGTATTAGACAGGGGACCGTCTACGAGCAGTACTTC
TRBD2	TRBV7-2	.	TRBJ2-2	CASSSWTSAGELFF	TGTGCCAGCAGCTCCTGGACTAGCGCCGGGGAGCTGTTTTTT
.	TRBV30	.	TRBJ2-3	CAWSTTGLDTQYF	TGTGCCTGGAGTACCACAGGGTTGGATACGCAGTATTTT
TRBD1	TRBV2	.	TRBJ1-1	CASRWTGAMNTEAFF	TGTGCCAGCAGGTGGACAGGGGCCATGAACACTGAAGCTTTCTTT
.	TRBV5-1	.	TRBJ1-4	CASSSTGEKLFF	TGCGCCAGCAGCTCAACGGGTGAAAAACTGTTTTTT
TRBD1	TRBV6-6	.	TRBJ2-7	CASSYPLRGISYEQYF	TGTGCCAGCAGTTACCCACTCAGGGGGATCTCCTACGAGCAGTACTTC
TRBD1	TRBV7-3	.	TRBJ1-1	CASSPDRDRAEAFF	TGTGCCAGCAGTCCGGACAGGGACAGGGCTGAAGCTTTCTTT
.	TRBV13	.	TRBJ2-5	CASSLRLGGETQYF	TGTGCCAGCAGCTTAAGACTCGGCGGGGAGACCCAGTACTTC
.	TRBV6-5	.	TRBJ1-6	CASSYRESIGAPLHF	TGTGCCAGCAGTTACCGGGAGAGTATAGGGGCACCCCTCCACTTT
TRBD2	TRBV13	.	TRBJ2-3	CASSQSTLAGGPGDTQYF	TGTGCCAGCAGCCAATCCACACTAGCGGGGGGGCCGGGGGATACGCAGTATTTT
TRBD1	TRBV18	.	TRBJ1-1	CASSPSQGYTEAFF	TGTGCCAGCTCACCTTCACAGGGGTACACTGAAGCTTTCTTT
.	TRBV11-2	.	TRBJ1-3	CASSLALGPLSGNTIYF	TGTGCCAGCAGCTTGGCGCTTGGGCCCCTCTCTGGAAACACCATATATTTT
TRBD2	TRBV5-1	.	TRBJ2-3	CASSLGLAGDTQYF	TGCGCCAGCAGCTTGGGACTAGCGGGGGATACGCAGTATTTT
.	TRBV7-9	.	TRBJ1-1	CASSHDSPNEAFF	TGTGCCAGCAGCCATGACAGCCCCAATGAAGCTTTCTTT
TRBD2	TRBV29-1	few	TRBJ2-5	CSVLAGGHQETQYF	TGCAGCGTTTTAGCGGGGGGCCACCAAGAGACCCAGTACTTC
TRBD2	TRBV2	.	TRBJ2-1	CASSEYLAGNEQFF	TGTGCCAGCAGTGAATACCTAGCGGGCAATGAGCAGTTCTTC
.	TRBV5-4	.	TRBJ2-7	CASSLDQYEQYF	TGTGCCAGCAGCTTGGATCAATACGAGCAGTACTTC
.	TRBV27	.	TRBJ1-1	CASSLNGDNQAFF	TGTGCCAGCAGTTTAAACGGGGACAACCAAGCTTTCTTT
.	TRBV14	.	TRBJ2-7	CASSQVPPQWGVIYEQYF	TGTGCCAGCAGCCAAGTCCCGCCCCAGTGGGGGGTCATCTACGAGCAGTACTTC
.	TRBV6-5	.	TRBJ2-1	CASSRLGGPYNEQFF	TGTGCCAGCAGCCGCCTCGGCGGGCCCTACAATGAGCAGTTCTTC
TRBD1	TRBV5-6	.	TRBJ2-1	CASSLALLQGPNEQFF	TGTGCCAGCAGCTTGGCCCTTTTACAGGGGCCCAATGAGCAGTTCTTC
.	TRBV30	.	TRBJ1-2	CAWTWTDYYGYTF	TGTGCCTGGACTTGGACAGATTACTATGGCTACACCTTC
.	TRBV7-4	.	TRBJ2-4	CASSLALEGAFAKNIQYF	TGTGCCAGCAGCTTAGCGCTAGAAGGGGCTTTTGCCAAAAACATTCAGTACTTC
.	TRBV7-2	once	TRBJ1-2	CASSLSLRSNYGYTF	TGTGCCAGCAGCTTATCACTAAGGTCTAACTATGGCTACACCTTC
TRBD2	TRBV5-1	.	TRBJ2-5	CASSAGSAGGLRHRGTQYF	TGCGCCAGCAGCGCCGGGAGTGCGGGGGGCCTTCGCCACCGGGGGACCCAGTACTTC
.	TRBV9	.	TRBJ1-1	CASDSGVWNTEAFF	TGTGCCAGCGACAGTGGTGTCTGGAACACTGAAGCTTTCTTT
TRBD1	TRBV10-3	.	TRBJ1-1	CAISELGKGADTEAFF	TGTGCCATCAGTGAGCTTGGCAAGGGGGCGGACACTGAAGCTTTCTTT
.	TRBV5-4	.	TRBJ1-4	CASSLGPRTAKNEKLFF	TGTGCCAGCAGCTTGGGGCCCCGGACAGCGAAAAATGAAAAACTGTTTTTT
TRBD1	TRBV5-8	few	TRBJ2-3	CASSEGQALTDTQYF	TGTGCCAGCTCCGAAGGACAGGCCCTCACAGATACGCAGTATTTT
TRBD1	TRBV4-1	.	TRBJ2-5	CASSQLGTGSKETQYF	TGCGCCAGCAGCCAACTCGGGACAGGTAGTAAGGAGACCCAGTACTTC
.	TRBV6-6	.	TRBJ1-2	CASSQDRYGYTF	TGTGCCAGCAGTCAGGACAGATATGGCTACACCTTC
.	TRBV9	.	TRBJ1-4	CASSPRGSNEKLFF	TGTGCCAGCAGCCCCCGTGGCTCTAATGAAAAACTGTTTTTT
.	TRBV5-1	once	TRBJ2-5	CASSLLVQETQYF	TGCGCCAGCAGCTTGTTAGTCCAAGAGACCCAGTACTTC
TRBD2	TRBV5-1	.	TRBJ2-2	CASRVSGGANTGELFF	TGCGCCAGCAGGGTGAGCGGGGGTGCGAACACCGGGGAGCTGTTTTTT
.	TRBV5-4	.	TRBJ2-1	CASSLAGAHEQFF	TGTGCCAGCAGCTTGGCAGGGGCTCATGAGCAGTTCTTC
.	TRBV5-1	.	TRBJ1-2	CASSLVLSWTDNLNYGYTF	TGCGCCAGCAGCTTGGTCCTGTCATGGACAGACAATTTAAACTATGGCTACACCTTC
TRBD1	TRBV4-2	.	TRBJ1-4	CASSRRLGQANEKLFF	TGTGCCAGCAGCCGCCGCCTGGGACAGGCTAATGAAAAACTGTTTTTT
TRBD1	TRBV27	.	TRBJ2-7	CASSLLGRGPGYEQYF	TGTGCCAGCAGTTTATTAGGCAGGGGGCCTGGCTACGAGCAGTACTTC
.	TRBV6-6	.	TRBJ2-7	CATKTSYEQYF	TGTGCCACCAAGACTTCCTACGAGCAGTACTTC
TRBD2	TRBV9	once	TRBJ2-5	CASSAYGLDAETQYF	TGTGCCAGCAGCGCTTACGGACTAGACGCCGAGACCCAGTACTTC
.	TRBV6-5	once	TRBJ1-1	CASSLVGEVMNTEAFF	TGTGCCAGCAGTTTGGTCGGCGAGGTGATGAACACTGAAGCTTTCTTT
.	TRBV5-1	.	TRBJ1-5	CASSLGQGKPQHF	TGCGCCAGCAGCTTGGGGCAGGGTAAGCCCCAGCATTTT
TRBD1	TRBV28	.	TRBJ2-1	CASSKRQGIHEQFF	TGTGCCAGCAGTAAAAGACAGGGTATCCATGAGCAGTTCTTC